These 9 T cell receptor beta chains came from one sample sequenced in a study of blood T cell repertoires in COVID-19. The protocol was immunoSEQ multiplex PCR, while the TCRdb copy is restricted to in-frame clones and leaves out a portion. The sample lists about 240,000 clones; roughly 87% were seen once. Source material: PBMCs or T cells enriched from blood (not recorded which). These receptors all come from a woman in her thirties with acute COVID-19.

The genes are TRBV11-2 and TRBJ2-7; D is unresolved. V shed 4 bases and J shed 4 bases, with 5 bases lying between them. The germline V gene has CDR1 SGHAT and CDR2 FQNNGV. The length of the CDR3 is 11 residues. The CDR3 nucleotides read TGTGCCAGCAGCTCCAGGTACGAGCAGTACTTC. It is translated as CASSSRYEQYF. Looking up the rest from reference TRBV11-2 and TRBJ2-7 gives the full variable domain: EAGVAQSPRYKIIEKRQSVAFWCNPISGHATLYWYQQILGQGPKLLIQFQNNGVVDDSQLPKDRFSAERLKGVDSTLKIQPAKLEDSAVYLCASSSRYEQYFGPGTRLTVT.

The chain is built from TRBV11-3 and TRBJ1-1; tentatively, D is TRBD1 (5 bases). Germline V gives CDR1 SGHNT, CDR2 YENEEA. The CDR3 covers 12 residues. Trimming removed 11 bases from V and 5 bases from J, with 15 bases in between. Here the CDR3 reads CAPIRDRTEAFF. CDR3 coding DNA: TGTGCCCCCATCAGGGATAGGACTGAAGCTTTCTTT.

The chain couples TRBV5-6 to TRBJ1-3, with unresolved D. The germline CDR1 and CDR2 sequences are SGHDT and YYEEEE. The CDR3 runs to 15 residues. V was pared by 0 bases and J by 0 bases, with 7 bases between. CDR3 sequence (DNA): TGTGCCAGCAGCTTGGGGGCCTTCTCTGGAAACACCATATATTTT. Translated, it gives CASSLGAFSGNTIYF. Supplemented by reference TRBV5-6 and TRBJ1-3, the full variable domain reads DAGVTQSPTHLIKTRGQQVTLRCSPKSGHDTVSWYQQALGQGPQFIFQYYEEEERQRGNFPDRFSGHQFPNYSSELNVNALLLGDSALYLCASSLGAFSGNTIYFGEGSWLTVV.

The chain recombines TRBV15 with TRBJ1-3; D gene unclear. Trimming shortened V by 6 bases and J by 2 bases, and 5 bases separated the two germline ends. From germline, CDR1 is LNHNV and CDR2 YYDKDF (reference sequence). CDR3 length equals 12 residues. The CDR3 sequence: CATRGAGNTIYF. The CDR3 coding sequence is TGTGCCACCAGGGGAGCTGGAAACACCATATATTTT.

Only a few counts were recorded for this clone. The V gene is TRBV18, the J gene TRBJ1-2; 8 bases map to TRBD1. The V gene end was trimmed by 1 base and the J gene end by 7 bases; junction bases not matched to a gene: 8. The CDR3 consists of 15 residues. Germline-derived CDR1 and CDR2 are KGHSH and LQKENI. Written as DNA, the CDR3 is TGTGCCAGCTCACCACGGCTGGGACAGGACTCTGGCTACACCTTC. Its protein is CASSPRLGQDSGYTF. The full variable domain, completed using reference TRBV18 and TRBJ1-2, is NAGVMQNPRHLVRRRGQEARLRCSPMKGHSHVYWYRQLPEEGLKFMVYLQKENIIDESGMPKERFSAEFPKEGPSILRIQQVVRGDSAAYFCASSPRLGQDSGYTFGSGTRLTVV.

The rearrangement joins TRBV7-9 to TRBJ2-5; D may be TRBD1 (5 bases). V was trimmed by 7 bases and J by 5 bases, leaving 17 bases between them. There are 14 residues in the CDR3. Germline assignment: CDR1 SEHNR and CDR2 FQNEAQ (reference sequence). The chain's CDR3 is CASNAQGLGETQYF. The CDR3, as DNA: TGTGCCAGCAACGCTCAGGGTTTGGGGGAGACCCAGTACTTC.

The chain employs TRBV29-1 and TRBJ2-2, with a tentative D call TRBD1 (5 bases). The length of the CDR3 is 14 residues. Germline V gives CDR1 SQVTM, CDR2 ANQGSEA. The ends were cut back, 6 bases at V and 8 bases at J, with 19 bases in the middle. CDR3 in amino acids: CSVGPRGVGGELFF. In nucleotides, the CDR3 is TGCAGCGTGGGGCCGCGCGGAGTCGGGGGGGAGCTGTTTTTT.

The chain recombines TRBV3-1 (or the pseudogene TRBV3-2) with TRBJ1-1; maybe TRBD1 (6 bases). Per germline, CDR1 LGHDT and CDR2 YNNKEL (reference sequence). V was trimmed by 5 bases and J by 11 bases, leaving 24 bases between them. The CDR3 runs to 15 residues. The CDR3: CASSSGGGLALGAFF. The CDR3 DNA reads TGTGCCAGCAGCTCCGGTGGGGGCCTCGCACTAGGGGCTTTCTTT.

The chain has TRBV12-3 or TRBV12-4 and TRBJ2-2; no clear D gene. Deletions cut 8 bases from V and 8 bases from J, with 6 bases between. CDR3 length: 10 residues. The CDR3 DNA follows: TGTGCCAGCGGCTTAGGGGAGCTGTTTTTT. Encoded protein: CASGLGELFF.